The clone carrying this T cell receptor beta chain has a single count. Seattle's cohort entered during active infection and was followed longitudinally. This CDR3 has 16 residues. J was trimmed by 1 base and V by 4 bases; bases with no gene match: 7. The germline V gene has CDR1 SGHTA and CDR2 FQGTGA. This sample was taken from a study of blood T cell repertoires in COVID-19. Study context: Samples came from the United States, Italy and Spain, spanning acute and convalescent COVID-19. The cDNA or gDNA used as material had been derived from T cells, B-cell-depleted T cells, or PBMCs.

Original analysis: Scientists estimated how many nucleated cells there were by amplifying reference gene primers. Produced via immunoSEQ multiplex PCR; TCRdb's table is partial and in-frame only. The V and J calls and clone size are taken from that table; D and trimming were inferred from the DNA. This sample has approximately 58,000 clones, with approximately 75% found just once. The chain couples TRBV7-3 to TRBJ2-3; 8 bases fit TRBD2. The sample consisted of peripheral blood. The source of this sequence is a man aged 55 to 70 with COVID-19, enrolled during active disease. The CDR3 region is CASSSNSGIGTDTQYF. The CDR3 DNA follows: TGTGCCAGCAGCTCGAATAGCGGGATTGGCACAGATACGCAGTATTTT.